These 30 T cell receptor beta chains share one sample of origin, sequenced in a study of T cell changes during pregnancy in multiple sclerosis. Assay used: immunoSEQ multiplex PCR; TCRdb lists only in-frame clones, some missing. The table includes under 40,000 clones, 90% detected once. The specimen comprised CD8+ T cells from peripheral blood mononuclear cells, sampled before pregnancy. These receptors all stem from a female donor with multiple sclerosis, enrolled in a pregnancy study.

The J gene is TRBJ1-5, the V gene TRBV6-6, with D maybe TRBD1 (6 bases). The V gene's germline CDR1 is MNHNY and CDR2 SVGAGI (reference sequence). The CDR3 covers 15 residues. The V end lost 4 bases, the J end lost 4 bases, and 14 bases lay between the germline ends. CDR3 sequence reads: CASSSSGVWNQPQHF. The CDR3 coding sequence is TGTGCCAGCAGTTCTTCAGGGGTTTGGAATCAGCCCCAGCATTTT.

This clone has more than one count but fewer than ten. The rearrangement uses TRBV2 and TRBJ1-5; the D is unclear. Germline V gene sequence: CDR1 SNHLY, CDR2 FYNNEI. The CDR3 runs 15 residues. Trimming left V 2 bases short and J 3 bases short, with 11 bases between. DNA for the CDR3: TGTGCCAGCAGTGAACTCTTCAGGAACAATCAGCCCCAGCATTTT. Its protein is CASSELFRNNQPQHF. The variable domain in full, completed from reference TRBV2 and TRBJ1-5, reads EPEVTQTPSHQVTQMGQEVILRCVPISNHLYFYWYRQILGQKVEFLVSFYNNEISEKSEIFDDQFSVERPDGSNFTLKIRSTKLEDSAMYFCASSELFRNNQPQHFGDGTRLSIL.

This chain connects TRBV29-1 to TRBJ1-4, with D tentatively TRBD1 (5 bases). CDR1 is SQVTM, CDR2 ANQGSEA, per germline. The CDR3 runs 14 residues. Trimming took off 5 bases at V and 7 bases at J, with 17 bases between the two ends. The CDR3, as DNA: TGCAGCGTTTCGGGGGAGGAGTTAGGTGAAAAACTGTTTTTT. Its translation: CSVSGEELGEKLFF.

This chain connects TRBV27 to TRBJ1-5, with TRBD1 as a possible D gene (6 bases). The CDR3 covers 15 residues. Germline loops: CDR1 MNHEY, CDR2 SMNVEV (reference sequence). V was clipped by 1 base and J by 4 bases, with 11 bases between them. CDR3 loop: CASSLWAGANQPQHF. CDR3 in DNA: TGTGCCAGCAGTTTATGGGCAGGGGCAAATCAGCCCCAGCATTTT.

The chain is built from TRBV7-9 and TRBJ2-7; 7 bases align to TRBD2. The germline V gene has CDR1 SEHNR and CDR2 FQNEAQ (reference sequence). The V and J ends lost 5 bases and 4 bases, in that order; junction bases with no gene match: 8. This CDR3 has 14 amino acids. CDR3 in amino acids: CASSPGGYRYEQYF. In DNA form, the CDR3 reads TGTGCCAGCAGCCCCGGGGGGTATCGATACGAGCAGTACTTC.

The rearrangement links TRBV9 to TRBJ2-3, with 8 bases that match TRBD2. Unmatched junction bases numbered 12, after V lost 4 bases and J lost 2 bases. CDR1 and CDR2 from the germline V gene are SGDLS and YYNGEE. This CDR3 is 17 amino acids long. CDR3 nucleotides: TGTGCCAGCAGCTCTCACGGGGGGGCTAGCACCACAGATACGCAGTATTTT. Amino acids: CASSSHGGASTTDTQYF.

This clone was seen only once. This sequence joins TRBV6-5 and TRBJ1-5, with 7 bases matching TRBD1. CDR1 is MNHEY, CDR2 SVGAGI, per germline. V shed 0 bases and J 6 bases; nucleotides not matched to a gene: 5. CDR3 size: 15 residues. CDR3 in DNA: TGTGCCAGCAGTTACTCGAGCAGGGGGACTCAGCCCCAGCATTTT. It codes for CASSYSSRGTQPQHF.

This chain uses TRBV15 with TRBJ2-1, with 8 bases matching TRBD1. The CDR3 loop spans 17 amino acids. J was trimmed by 1 base and V by 0 bases; bases with no gene match: 5. CDR1 and CDR2 from the germline V gene are LNHNV and YYDKDF (reference sequence). The DNA of the CDR3 is TGTGCCACCAGCAGAGACGCTCGGGACAGGTCCTACAATGAGCAGTTCTTC. This gives the protein CATSRDARDRSYNEQFF.

The table lists this clone with a count of one. V gene TRBV19 combines with J gene TRBJ1-2; 8 bases are shared with TRBD1. V dropped 8 bases and J dropped 4; count of bases not matched to a gene: 6. The CDR3 length is 13 residues. Germline V gene data show CDR1 as LNHDA and CDR2 as SQIVND (reference sequence). The CDR3 here is CASRDRSPYGYTF. The CDR3, as DNA: TGTGCCAGTCGGGACAGGAGCCCCTATGGCTACACCTTC. The full variable domain, in which reference TRBV19 and TRBJ1-2 provide the parts outside the CDR3, is DGGITQSPKYLFRKEGQNVTLSCEQNLNHDAMYWYRQDPGQGLRLIYYSQIVNDFQKGDIAEGYSVSREKKESFPLTVTSAQKNPTAFYLCASRDRSPYGYTFGSGTRLTVV.

The chain joins TRBV5-1 to TRBJ1-1; D perhaps matches TRBD1 (5 bases). This CDR3 region has 14 residues. Per the germline V gene, CDR1 is SGHRS and CDR2 is YFSETQ. The ends were cut back, 1 base at V and 4 bases at J, with 11 bases in the middle. CDR3 residues: CASSLWIGATEAFF. The CDR3 coding sequence is TGCGCCAGCAGCTTGTGGATAGGGGCCACTGAAGCTTTCTTT.

The chain has TRBV9 and TRBJ1-2; 7 nucleotides line up with TRBD1. Germline lookup yields CDR1 SGDLS and CDR2 YYNGEE. The V segment lost 4 bases and the J segment 3 bases; nucleotides outside the gene matches: 9. The CDR3 totals 15 residues. The CDR3 is CASSIAPGTDYGYTF. In nucleotides, the CDR3 is TGTGCCAGCAGCATAGCTCCCGGGACAGACTATGGCTACACCTTC.

V usage is TRBV12-5 and J usage is TRBJ1-1, with unresolved D. The V end lost 0 bases, the J end lost 4 bases, and 12 bases lay between the germline ends. The germline V gene encodes CDR1 LGHNT and CDR2 FRNRAP. The CDR3 runs to 15 residues. DNA of the CDR3: TGTGCTAGTGGTTTGGTATCCGCCGGAGTCACTGAAGCTTTCTTT. Residues: CASGLVSAGVTEAFF.

This chain connects TRBV4-3 to TRBJ1-1; TRBD1 aligns across 7 bases. V lost 4 bases, J lost 1 base, and 6 bases stayed unmatched. The CDR3 runs 15 residues. Germline CDR1 LGHNA, CDR2 YSLEER. The CDR3 DNA reads TGCGCCAGCAGCCGACCCGGGACAGAGAACACTGAAGCTTTCTTT. It yields the protein CASSRPGTENTEAFF.

This rearrangement joins TRBV10-1 to TRBJ2-1; TRBD2 matches at 7 bases. The CDR3 sequence is 15 residues long. The germline CDR1 and CDR2 sequences are WNHNN and SYGVQD (reference sequence). Trimming removed 6 bases from V and 7 bases from J; junction bases left unmatched: 12. In nucleotides, the CDR3 is TGCGCCAGCAGCAATCGGGACTATAATGGGAATGAGCAGTTCTTC. Translated: CASSNRDYNGNEQFF.

The V call is TRBV27, the J call TRBJ2-7; TRBD2 aligns across 7 bases. Trimming cost V 5 bases and J 0 bases; bases outside gene matches: 7. The CDR3 runs 15 residues. Looked up from germline, CDR1 is MNHEY and CDR2 is SMNVEV (reference sequence). The CDR3 DNA sequence: TGTGCCAGCAGTGGGGGAGGGGCGTTCTCCTACGAGCAGTACTTC. Translation: CASSGGGAFSYEQYF.

V usage is TRBV19 and J usage is TRBJ2-7; 8 bases are shared with TRBD1. The ends lost 7 bases at V and 1 base at J; junction bases unmatched: 3. The CDR3 totals 13 residues. Germline V gene data show CDR1 as LNHDA and CDR2 as SQIVND (reference sequence). The CDR3 is CASTGTGSYEQYF. The CDR3 nucleotides are TGTGCCAGTACTGGGACAGGATCCTACGAGCAGTACTTC. Looking up the rest from reference TRBV19 and TRBJ2-7 gives the full variable domain: DGGITQSPKYLFRKEGQNVTLSCEQNLNHDAMYWYRQDPGQGLRLIYYSQIVNDFQKGDIAEGYSVSREKKESFPLTVTSAQKNPTAFYLCASTGTGSYEQYFGPGTRLTVT.

The V and J genes are TRBV5-1 and TRBJ2-7, with a weak D call TRBD1 (6 bases). Trimming pared 0 bases from V and 0 bases from J, leaving 19 bases between. Germline loops: CDR1 SGHRS, CDR2 YFSETQ. There are 18 residues in the CDR3. The DNA of the CDR3 is TGCGCCAGCAGCTTGGAACAGGGAAGGTTAGAAAGCTCCTACGAGCAGTACTTC. It is translated as CASSLEQGRLESSYEQYF.

The V call is TRBV19, the J call TRBJ1-6; possible D gene TRBD1, 6 bases. The CDR3 runs to 12 residues. Germline loops: CDR1 LNHDA, CDR2 SQIVND (reference sequence). Trimming pared 11 bases from V and 7 bases from J, leaving 12 bases between. CDR3 sequence (DNA): TGTGCCTCGGGACACCTAAATTCACCCCTCCACTTT. Residues: CASGHLNSPLHF.

The chain uses TRBV7-2 and TRBJ1-4; possibly TRBD1 for D (5 bases). The germline V gene encodes CDR1 SGHTA and CDR2 FQGNSA. Trimming removed 5 bases from V and 3 bases from J, with 10 bases in between. This CDR3 is built from 14 residues. The CDR3 reads CASSAGGSNEKLFF. DNA for the CDR3: TGTGCCAGCAGCGCGGGGGGTTCTAATGAAAAACTGTTTTTT. The whole variable domain, filled in from reference TRBV7-2 and TRBJ1-4, reads GAGVSQSPSNKVTEKGKDVELRCDPISGHTALYWYRQSLGQGLEFLIYFQGNSAPDKSGLPSDRFSAERTGGSVSTLTIQRTQQEDSAVYLCASSAGGSNEKLFFGSGTQLSVL.

V usage is TRBV5-1 and J usage is TRBJ2-7, with 7 positions matching TRBD2. Trimming cost V 7 bases and J 2 bases; bases outside gene matches: 12. The CDR3 is made up of 15 amino acids. From germline, CDR1 is SGHRS and CDR2 YFSETQ. CDR3 amino acids: CASAEIGTKPYEQYF. CDR3 coding DNA: TGCGCCAGCGCGGAGATCGGGACTAAGCCCTACGAGCAGTACTTC.

The chain links TRBV4-3 to TRBJ2-7; D is possibly TRBD1 (5 bases). The germline gives CDR1 LGHNA, CDR2 YSLEER. The CDR3 has 16 residues. V lost 0 bases and J lost 2, with 14 bases in between. The CDR3 protein is CASSQDFGQPTYEQYF. CDR3 bases: TGCGCCAGCAGCCAAGATTTTGGACAACCAACCTACGAGCAGTACTTC.

This CDR3 reads CASSQDRGLAGAMGEQFF. CDR3 sequence (DNA): TGTGCCAGCAGCCAAGATAGGGGTCTAGCGGGGGCCATGGGTGAGCAGTTCTTC. The chain carries TRBV4-2 and TRBJ2-1; TRBD2 matches at 10 bases. Germline-derived CDR1 and CDR2 are LGHNA and YNFKEQ. V was pared by 0 bases and J by 9 bases, with 14 bases of the junction left unmatched. The CDR3 spans 18 residues.

In DNA, the CDR3 is TGTGCCAGCAGCCGGAACAGGGACCCTGGAAACACCATATATTTT. It is translated as CASSRNRDPGNTIYF. The rearrangement joins TRBV7-2 to TRBJ1-3, with a tentative D call TRBD1 (6 bases). The V gene's germline CDR1 is SGHTA and CDR2 FQGNSA. CDR3 length: 15 amino acids. V dropped 5 bases and J dropped 2 bases, with 13 bases sitting between them.

This chain joins TRBV27 and TRBJ2-7, with TRBD1 matching over 7 bases. The trim removed 5 bases at V and 4 bases at J, leaving 11 bases unmatched. This CDR3 region has 15 residues. Germline CDR1 MNHEY, CDR2 SMNVEV (reference sequence). CDR3 residues: CASSRLGTAIYEQYF. The CDR3 coding sequence is TGTGCCAGCAGTCGGTTGGGGACAGCCATTTACGAGCAGTACTTC.

The CDR3 DNA is TGTGCCAGCAGCATCCTCGGGGGCGGGGAGGGTGAGCAGTTCTTC. It specifies CASSILGGGEGEQFF. The chain links TRBV7-9 to TRBJ2-1; D possibly corresponds to TRBD2 (7 bases). Germline V gene sequence: CDR1 SEHNR, CDR2 FQNEAQ (reference sequence). Between the trimmed V and J ends, which lost 5 bases and 9 bases, there was a span of 20 bases. The CDR3 sequence is 15 residues long. Together with reference TRBV7-9 and TRBJ2-1, the CDR3 gives the full variable domain: DTGVSQNPRHKITKRGQNVTFRCDPISEHNRLYWYRQTLGQGPEFLTYFQNEAQLEKSRLLSDRFSAERPKGSFSTLEIQRTEQGDSAMYLCASSILGGGEGEQFFGPGTRLTVL.

V and J are TRBV5-6 and TRBJ2-5; 11 positions match TRBD1. Looked up from germline, CDR1 is SGHDT and CDR2 is YYEEEE. The CDR3 covers 16 residues. V gave up 4 bases and J gave up 5 bases; unmatched junction bases: 10. In DNA, the CDR3 is TGTGCCAGCAGCCTGTCGGACAGGGGGCTGAGGGAGACCCAGTACTTC. Translating gives CASSLSDRGLRETQYF.

A word on this clone: Mismatch with germline at one junction end may stem from a read error. The chain has TRBV29-1 and TRBJ2-5; 8 bases match TRBD2. Germline-derived CDR1 and CDR2 are SQVTM and ANQGSEA. The CDR3 consists of 15 residues. The CDR3 coding sequence is TGCAGCGTTGAAGATCGTAGCGGGACCCAAGGGACCCAGTACTTC. The encoded protein is CSVEDRSGTQGTQYF.

This chain joins TRBV4-1 and TRBJ1-5, with 8 bases matching TRBD1. CDR3 length: 17 residues. The junction had 10 bases not matched to a gene; V was cut back by 0 bases and J by 6 bases. Germline assignment: CDR1 MGHRA and CDR2 YSYEKL. The CDR3 DNA follows: TGCGCCAGCAGCCAAGAGAGGCCGGGACAGGTAGGTCAGCCCCAGCATTTT. Protein sequence: CASSQERPGQVGQPQHF.

V gene TRBV10-1 combines with J gene TRBJ2-6, with TRBD2 as a possible D gene (5 bases). The CDR3 totals 15 residues. The V and J ends lost 3 bases and 2 bases respectively, with 8 bases between them. Germline CDR1 and CDR2: WNHNN and SYGVQD (reference sequence). CDR3 protein: CASSDDGTGANVLTF. The CDR3 nucleotides read TGCGCCAGCAGTGACGACGGGACTGGGGCCAACGTCCTGACTTTC.

This clone has just one count. This chain links TRBV6-5 with TRBJ2-7; 9 bases align to TRBD1. Germline CDR1 and CDR2: MNHEY and SVGAGI. This CDR3 region has 14 residues. The V gene end was trimmed by 5 bases and the J gene end by 3 bases; junction bases not matched to a gene: 5. Written as DNA, the CDR3 is TGTGCCAGCAGTGCCGGGACAGGGAACTACGAGCAGTACTTC. Translated: CASSAGTGNYEQYF.